This T cell receptor (beta chain) was sequenced for a study of T cell responses to AZD1222 COVID-19 vaccine. Findings and limits, study-wide: Vaccine-related CD4 TCRs covered spike, predominating at 160-218 and 743-854. Researchers took repertoire samples only after the peak T cell response had come.

CDR3 length: 17 amino acids. In germline, CDR1 is KGHDR, CDR2 SFDVKD. Unmatched junction bases numbered 8, after V lost 8 bases and J lost 0 bases. Second-dose recipients at about 4 or about 12 weeks were treated as one pooled group. Remarks on this clone: What it recognizes is unknown.

The data were produced by immunoSEQ multiplex PCR, yet TCRdb's version contains in-frame clones alone and is incomplete. The profile shows tens of thousands of clones, roughly 90% of them singletons. The sequence came from an adult who received the AZD1222 COVID-19 vaccine. Sequences were derived from peripheral blood, sampled 28 days after the second AZD1222 dose. The chain combines TRBV24-1 with TRBJ1-6; TRBD1 agrees at 8 bases. The CDR3 here is CATTETGDSSYNSPLHF. The CDR3 DNA sequence: TGTGCCACCACGGAGACAGGGGATAGCTCCTATAATTCACCCCTCCACTTT.